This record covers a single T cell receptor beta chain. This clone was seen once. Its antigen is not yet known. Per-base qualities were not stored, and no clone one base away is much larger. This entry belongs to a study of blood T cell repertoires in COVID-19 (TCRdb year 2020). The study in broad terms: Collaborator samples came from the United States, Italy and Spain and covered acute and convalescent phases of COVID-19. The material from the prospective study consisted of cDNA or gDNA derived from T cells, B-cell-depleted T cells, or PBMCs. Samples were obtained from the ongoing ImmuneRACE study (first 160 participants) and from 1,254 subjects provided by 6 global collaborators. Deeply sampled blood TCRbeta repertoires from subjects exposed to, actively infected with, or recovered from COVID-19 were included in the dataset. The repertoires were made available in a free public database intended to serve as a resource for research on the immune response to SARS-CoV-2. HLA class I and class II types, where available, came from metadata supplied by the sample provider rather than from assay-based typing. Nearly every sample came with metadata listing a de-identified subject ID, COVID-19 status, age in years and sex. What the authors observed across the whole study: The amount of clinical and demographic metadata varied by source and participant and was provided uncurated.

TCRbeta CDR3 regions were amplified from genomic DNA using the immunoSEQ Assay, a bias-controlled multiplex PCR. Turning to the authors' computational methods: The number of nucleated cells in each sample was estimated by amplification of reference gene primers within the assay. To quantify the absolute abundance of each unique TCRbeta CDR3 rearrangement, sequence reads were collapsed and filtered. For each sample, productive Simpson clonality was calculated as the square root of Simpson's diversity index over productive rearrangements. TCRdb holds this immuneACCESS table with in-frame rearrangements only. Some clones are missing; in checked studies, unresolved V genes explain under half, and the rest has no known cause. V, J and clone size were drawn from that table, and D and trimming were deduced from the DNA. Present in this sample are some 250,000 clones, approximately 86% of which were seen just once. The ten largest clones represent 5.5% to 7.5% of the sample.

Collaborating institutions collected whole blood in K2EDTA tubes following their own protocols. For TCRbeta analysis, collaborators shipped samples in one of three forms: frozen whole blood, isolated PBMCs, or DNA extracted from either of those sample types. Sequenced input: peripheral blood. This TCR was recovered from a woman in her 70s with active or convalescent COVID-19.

The CDR3 reads CATSDFGQGANEQYF. The DNA reads TGTGCCACCAGTGATTTCGGACAGGGGGCCAACGAGCAGTACTTC. In this chain, TRBV24-1 is recombined with TRBJ2-7; TRBD1 aligns with 11 central bases. The CDR3 holds 15 amino acids from the cysteine to the phenylalanine. CDR3 DNA only is kept here, 45 bases in frame from base 1. According to the germline V gene, CDR1 reads KGHDR and CDR2 reads SFDVKD. Compared with germline, V lacks 1 base and J lacks 5 bases; bases without a gene match: 3.